The entry below describes one TCR beta chain. The antigen is not known. The ends were cut back, 5 bases at V and 6 bases at J, with 14 bases in the middle. Germline-derived CDR1 and CDR2 are MDHEN and SYDVKM. This CDR3 spans 14 amino acids. Regions amplified from RNA transcripts were the TCR beta CDR3 regions. First-round RT-PCR of the TCR CDR3 relied on the HTBI primer set. Each CDR3 protein is one row after TCRdb ran MiXCR on the multiplex PCR reads. Of approximately 690,000 distinct CDR3 sequences listed, roughly 14% are singletons. The data derive from a study of T cells in Graves' hyperthyroidism and ophthalmopathy. For ophthalmopathy patients, the Clinical Activity Score was at least 3 and the NOSPECS grade at least 4; duration was under 3 months. Findings and limits, study-wide: Before onset, ophthalmopathy was predicted by the model a median around 6 months earlier.

The receptor's source is a woman aged 45 to 65 with Graves' ophthalmopathy. The rearrangement uses TRBV28 and TRBJ1-5; D gene ambiguous. Sequenced: blood. In DNA form, the CDR3 reads TGTGCCAGCAGTCCCCCCCGGAACGGTCAGCCCCAGCATTTT. As protein: CASSPPRNGQPQHF.